These T cell receptor beta chains were read from a single sample in a study of blood T cell repertoires in COVID-19. Profiling relied on immunoSEQ multiplex PCR, and the TCRdb table lists in-frame clones only, not all of them. Of some 87,000 clones in the sample, around 88% were seen once. The sequenced sample was peripheral blood. These receptors were collected from an elderly man with active or convalescent COVID-19. Each CDR3 is given with its conserved first and last residue. The D gene is left open where the match is weak. Expanded clones are given a class, and other clones once, few, many or no size at all.

clone size | J gene | V gene | CDR3 length | D gene | CDR3 DNA | CDR3 protein
- | TRBJ2-4 | TRBV6-5 | 12 | TRBD1 | TGTGCCAGCAAGGACAGGAAAAACATTCAGTACTTC | CASKDRKNIQYF
- | TRBJ1-1 | TRBV9 | 15 | - | TGTGCCAGCAGCGTAGTTCCTGGATCAGGCACTGAAGCTTTCTTT | CASSVVPGSGTEAFF
- | TRBJ2-3 | TRBV7-2 | 12 | - | TGTGCCAGCAGCGAGACTTCAGATACGCAGTATTTT | CASSETSDTQYF
- | TRBJ1-6 | TRBV4-2 | 15 | - | TGTGCCAGCAGCCAAGAAAGAGGGTTAGAGACACCCCTCCACTTT | CASSQERGLETPLHF
- | TRBJ2-7 | TRBV19 | 14 | TRBD2 | TGTGCCAGTAGTAAGGCGGGAGTCACCTACGAGCAGTACTTC | CASSKAGVTYEQYF
- | TRBJ2-2 | TRBV5-1 | 18 | TRBD2 | TGCGCCAGCAGCTTGGCCGGTAGCGGGGGTGTTAACACCGGGGAGCTGTTTTTT | CASSLAGSGGVNTGELFF
- | TRBJ1-5 | TRBV18 | 15 | TRBD1 | TGTGCCAGCTCACCCGGACAGGGAGGCAATCAGCCCCAGCATTTT | CASSPGQGGNQPQHF
- | TRBJ1-2 | TRBV18 | 16 | TRBD1 | TGTGCCAGCTCACTAACAGGGGTGGGCTCTAACTATGGCTACACCTTC | CASSLTGVGSNYGYTF
- | TRBJ1-2 | TRBV6-5 | 14 | TRBD1 | TGTGCCAGCAGCTCCGGGACAGGGAAGTATGGCTACACCTTC | CASSSGTGKYGYTF
few | TRBJ2-2 | TRBV6-2/TRBV6-3 | 17 | TRBD2 | TGTGCCAGCAGTTACTCGAGGACTAGCGGGAGATTCCGGGAGCTGTTTTTT | CASSYSRTSGRFRELFF
- | TRBJ2-3 | TRBV2 | 15 | - | TGTGCCAGCCGGTCCAGCCCCGGGGTCCCAGATACGCAGTATTTT | CASRSSPGVPDTQYF
- | TRBJ1-2 | TRBV27 | 15 | - | TGTGCCAGCAGTTTCCGATTGGGAGGCAACTATGGCTACACCTTC | CASSFRLGGNYGYTF
few | TRBJ1-3 | TRBV4-1 | 16 | TRBD1 | TGCGCCAGCAGCCCACGACAGGGGGCCAATTTAAACACCATATATTTT | CASSPRQGANLNTIYF
- | TRBJ1-3 | TRBV28 | 12 | - | TGTGCCAGCAGTTTGTCAGGAAACACCATATATTTT | CASSLSGNTIYF
- | TRBJ2-5 | TRBV7-2 | 15 | - | TGTGCCAGCAGCTTAATGAGAGGTTTACAAGAGACCCAGTACTTC | CASSLMRGLQETQYF
- | TRBJ1-5 | TRBV6-5 | 13 | TRBD1 | TGTGCCAGCAAAGGGGGCGCGGATCAGCCCCAGCATTTT | CASKGGADQPQHF
- | TRBJ2-5 | TRBV7-2 | 15 | TRBD2 | TGTGCCAGCAGCGTACTAGCGGGAGGGGGGGAGACCCAGTACTTC | CASSVLAGGGETQYF
- | TRBJ1-5 | TRBV28 | 13 | TRBD1 | TGTGCCACGTACAGGGGACGGTATCAGCCCCAGCATTTT | CATYRGRYQPQHF
few | TRBJ2-5 | TRBV2 | 14 | TRBD2 | TGTGCCAGCAGTGAGGGGGGGGTGATGGAGACCCAGTACTTC | CASSEGGVMETQYF
- | TRBJ1-1 | TRBV13 | 12 | - | TGTGCCAGCAGCTTAGGGCACGGTGAAGCTTTCTTT | CASSLGHGEAFF
- | TRBJ1-2 | TRBV19 | 15 | - | TGTGCCAGTAGCCCCCAGGCAGAGGGGGACTATGGCTACACCTTC | CASSPQAEGDYGYTF
- | TRBJ2-5 | TRBV7-8 | 14 | TRBD2 | TGTGCCAGCAGCGTCGGGGCGGGAGGAAGGGACCAGTACTTC | CASSVGAGGRDQYF
- | TRBJ2-3 | TRBV6-5 | 15 | - | TGTGCCAGCAGCCTACAGGCTCCAGCCACAGATACGCAGTATTTT | CASSLQAPATDTQYF
- | TRBJ2-3 | TRBV6-6 | 15 | - | TGTGCCAGCAGTTACTTTGGGGGCCACACAGATACGCAGTATTTT | CASSYFGGHTDTQYF
- | TRBJ1-2 | TRBV5-1 | 16 | - | TGCGCCAGCTCAACGGGGATCCAGGTGGGGTACTATGGCTACACCTTC | CASSTGIQVGYYGYTF
- | TRBJ1-5 | TRBV12-2 | 13 | - | TGTGCAAGTCGCTTAGAGGGGAATCAGCCCCAGCATTTT | CASRLEGNQPQHF
- | TRBJ1-2 | TRBV30 | 15 | TRBD1 | TGTGCCTGGAGTGTAAGGGCAGGGGGCCAAGATGGCTACACCTTC | CAWSVRAGGQDGYTF
- | TRBJ1-1 | TRBV2 | 12 | - | TGTGCCAGTAGAGGGCGGGACACTGAAGCTTTCTTT | CASRGRDTEAFF